The 20 T cell receptor beta chains below were found in one sample sequenced in a study of shared clonotypes between healthy human individuals. TCRdb keeps only in-frame clones here, not all; method: immunoSEQ multiplex PCR. The sample lists around 440,000 clones; approximately 80% were seen once. Sequenced: PBMCs. These receptors all come from a woman in her forties in good health. Some clones in this sample may be carry-over from other donors' samples.

Only one count was recorded for this clone. The rearrangement links TRBV4-2 to TRBJ2-5; D gene ambiguous. The V and J ends lost 0 bases and 0 bases respectively, with 5 bases between them. The CDR3 runs to 14 residues. Germline lookup yields CDR1 LGHNA and CDR2 YNFKEQ. CDR3 sequence reads: CASSQEVNQETQYF. In nucleotides, the CDR3 is TGTGCCAGCAGCCAAGAAGTAAACCAAGAGACCCAGTACTTC.

This chain uses TRBV9 with TRBJ2-1; 8 bases fit TRBD2. The CDR3 extends over 16 amino acids. V lost 3 bases and J lost 8; bases outside the gene matches: 13. Per germline, CDR1 SGDLS and CDR2 YYNGEE. In DNA form, the CDR3 reads TGTGCCAGCAGCGGGAGCGTGGCGGGAGGCGGGCATGAGCAGTTCTTC. Amino acids: CASSGSVAGGGHEQFF.

This chain connects TRBV28 to TRBJ1-3, with D unresolved. The CDR3 spans 14 residues. CDR1 is MDHEN and CDR2 is SYDVKM in the germline V gene. V dropped 6 bases and J dropped 3 bases, with 12 bases sitting between them. The CDR3 region is CASSTTPDGNTIYF. For the CDR3, the DNA is TGTGCCAGCAGCACCACCCCGGATGGAAACACCATATATTTT.

This chain links TRBV30 with TRBJ1-4; D unclear. V dropped 0 bases and J dropped 5 bases, with 10 bases sitting between them. This CDR3 has 14 residues. Germline-derived CDR1 and CDR2 are GTSNPN and SVGIG (reference sequence). CDR3 nucleotide sequence: TGTGCCTGGAGTGTTGTCCAGACAAATGAAAAACTGTTTTTT. Protein product: CAWSVVQTNEKLFF.

This clone was counted only a few times. The chain carries TRBV5-6 and TRBJ2-7, with D maybe TRBD2 (7 bases). V shed 4 bases and J shed 0 bases, with 14 bases lying between them. Germline V gene lookup returns CDR1 SGHDT and CDR2 YYEEEE. This CDR3 is built from 15 residues. CDR3 sequence: CASSGGGHSSYEQYF. The CDR3 DNA reads as TGTGCCAGCAGCGGCGGGGGACACAGCTCCTACGAGCAGTACTTC.

The chain carries TRBV11-2 and TRBJ2-6; no reliable D call. This CDR3 contains 15 residues. The germline V gene encodes CDR1 SGHAT and CDR2 FQNNGV. The germline V and J ends were trimmed by 4 bases and 2 bases, with 9 bases remaining between them. The CDR3 DNA reads TGTGCCAGCAGCTCCTCTTTTACTGGGGCCAACGTCCTGACTTTC. This encodes CASSSSFTGANVLTF.

The V call is TRBV11-2, the J call TRBJ2-1; either TRBD1 or TRBD2 may supply D (6 bases each). The CDR3 is made up of 15 amino acids. Germline CDR1 SGHAT, CDR2 FQNNGV. Trimming took off 1 base at V and 2 bases at J, with 9 bases between the two ends. The CDR3 bases are TGTGCCAGCAGCTTAGTTAGGGGGGCCTACAATGAGCAGTTCTTC. It encodes CASSLVRGAYNEQFF.

V is TRBV6-1 and J is TRBJ2-3; D is unclear. There are 15 residues in the CDR3. V was trimmed by 1 base and J by 3 bases, leaving 11 bases between them. The germline CDR1 and CDR2 sequences are MNHNS and SASEGT. This CDR3 is CASSEGGSETDTQYF. The CDR3 region has the DNA TGTGCCAGCAGTGAAGGGGGTTCGGAGACAGATACGCAGTATTTT.

This chain links TRBV5-1 with TRBJ1-1; D is undetermined. The CDR3 is 13 residues long. The V gene lost 0 bases and the J gene lost 4 bases, with 7 bases spanning the gap. Germline V gene data show CDR1 as SGHRS and CDR2 as YFSETQ. In DNA, the CDR3 is TGCGCCAGCAGCTTGGCGGGTACCACTGAAGCTTTCTTT. Amino acid sequence: CASSLAGTTEAFF. Supplemented by reference TRBV5-1 and TRBJ1-1, the full variable domain reads KAGVTQTPRYLIKTRGQQVTLSCSPISGHRSVSWYQQTPGQGLQFLFEYFSETQRNKGNFPGRFSGRQFSNSRSEMNVSTLELGDSALYLCASSLAGTTEAFFGQGTRLTVV.

In DNA, the CDR3 is TGTGCCAGCAGTGAAGGGGAGGGCGGTGGGGCCAACGTCCTGACTTTC. Translation: CASSEGEGGGANVLTF. This chain connects TRBV6-1 to TRBJ2-6, with 7 positions matching TRBD2. Germline CDR1 MNHNS, CDR2 SASEGT. V lost 1 base, J lost 3 bases, and 3 bases stayed unmatched. The CDR3 consists of 16 residues.

Details on this clone: Lacking the conserved final phenylalanine or tryptophan, this CDR3 likely reflects a read error. The rearrangement joins TRBV6-5 to TRBJ2-7; 7 bases are shared with TRBD2. The CDR3 runs 14 residues. The V gene's germline CDR1 is MNHEY and CDR2 SVGAGI. With V trimmed by 5 bases and J by 2 bases, 6 bases remained unmatched. This CDR3 is CASSPPSGTYEQYL. In DNA form, the CDR3 reads TGTGCCAGCAGTCCCCCCAGCGGGACCTACGAGCAGTACCTC.

Regarding this clone: This clone may be a read error of a much larger clone one base away. The genes are TRBV19 and TRBJ2-1, with 7 positions matching TRBD2. Unmatched junction bases numbered 9, after V lost 7 bases and J lost 3 bases. Germline assignment: CDR1 LNHDA and CDR2 SQIVND (reference sequence). The CDR3 extends over 15 amino acids. CDR3 sequence (DNA): TGTGCCAGTAATATGGAGGGAGGGGACTACAATGAGCAGTTCTTC. It specifies CASNMEGGDYNEQFF.

Of note for this clone: One end of the junction does not line up with germline, which may come from a read error. The V call is TRBV6-1, the J call TRBJ1-4, with 7 nucleotides matching TRBD1. The CDR3 extends over 13 amino acids. Germline CDR1 reads MNHNS; CDR2 reads SASEGT. The CDR3 here is CASSEALLGQTSF. CDR3 coding DNA: TGTGCCAGCAGTGAAGCGCTCTTGGGACAGACTTCTTTT.

The V gene is TRBV7-3, the J gene TRBJ2-1; perhaps TRBD1 as D (6 bases). CDR1 and CDR2 (germline): SGHTA, FQGTGA. V dropped 2 bases and J dropped 1 base, with 12 bases sitting between them. The CDR3 extends over 16 amino acids. CDR3 sequence reads: CASSLLQGVSYNEQFF. The CDR3 nucleotides read TGTGCCAGCAGCTTACTACAGGGAGTATCCTACAATGAGCAGTTCTTC.

The rearrangement joins TRBV5-8 to TRBJ1-1; a weak D match, TRBD1 (6 bases). Trimming cost V 4 bases and J 3 bases, with 13 bases left between them. The CDR3 runs 14 residues. Germline V lookup: CDR1 SGHTS, CDR2 YDEGEE. For the CDR3, the DNA is TGTGCCAGCAGCCGCGAGGGGGGCTACACTGAAGCTTTCTTT. Encoded protein: CASSREGGYTEAFF.

A few counts support this clone. The DNA for the CDR3 is TGTGCCATCAGGGCGGACCGAGATACGCAGTATTTT. Translated: CAIRADRDTQYF. V and J are TRBV10-3 and TRBJ2-3, with D uncertain. The CDR3 is 12 residues long. V was trimmed by 6 bases and J by 5 bases, leaving 9 bases between them. Germline CDR1 reads ENHRY; CDR2 reads SYGVKD.

CDR3 amino acids: CAISAVPGLAGGHNEQFF. The CDR3 region has the DNA TGTGCCATCAGTGCCGTCCCGGGACTAGCGGGAGGGCACAATGAGCAGTTCTTC. The chain recombines TRBV10-3 with TRBJ2-1, with 16 bases lining up with TRBD2. The CDR3 contains 18 residues. Germline CDR1 ENHRY, CDR2 SYGVKD. V trimming: 4 bases; J trimming: 5 bases; junction bases outside the gene matches: 8.

The rearrangement links TRBV28 to TRBJ2-6; a possible D gene is TRBD2 (5 bases). Germline assignment: CDR1 MDHEN and CDR2 SYDVKM. This CDR3 region has 15 residues. With 5 bases removed from V and 6 bases from J, the gap between germline ends came to 14 bases. CDR3 sequence: CASSLAGFAANVLTF. CDR3 DNA sequence: TGTGCCAGCAGTCTTGCGGGCTTCGCGGCCAACGTCCTGACTTTC.

CDR3 nucleotide sequence: TGTGCCAGCAGTGAATGGACAGATCCTGGAAACACCATATATTTT. This encodes CASSEWTDPGNTIYF. This rearrangement joins TRBV25-1 to TRBJ1-3; weak D call: TRBD1 (6 bases). Germline CDR1 reads MGHDK; CDR2 reads SYGVNS. The CDR3 has 15 residues. Trimming removed 1 base from V and 2 bases from J, with 9 bases in between.

V and J are TRBV5-1 and TRBJ2-3; weak D call: TRBD2 (5 bases). Germline CDR1 is SGHRS and CDR2 is YFSETQ. There are 14 residues in the CDR3. Trimming took 7 bases from V and 1 from J, leaving 13 bases between them. The CDR3 nucleotides read TGCGCCAGCCAGCGGTCGGAGGGCACAGATACGCAGTATTTT. It codes for CASQRSEGTDTQYF.